This TCR beta chain comes out of a study of blood T cell repertoires in COVID-19. For the study at large: Material from acute and convalescent COVID-19 was sourced from the United States, Italy and Spain. PBMCs, B-cell-depleted T cells, or T cells were the source of the cDNA or gDNA that made up the material.

The table came from immunoSEQ multiplex PCR; TCRdb's copy has only in-frame clones and leaves some out. The sample consists of about 68,000 clones, over 75% of them appearing once. Germline loops: CDR1 SGHDT, CDR2 YYEEEE. The CDR3 loop spans 13 amino acids. V was cut by 5 bases and J by 4 bases, with 9 bases left in between. The chain couples TRBV5-6 to TRBJ1-4; D not resolved. Sequenced sample: peripheral blood. The sequence derives from a human donor in a cohort sampled during active COVID-19. The CDR3 DNA is TGTGCCAGCAGTTTCGGAGTTAATGAAAAACTGTTTTTT. Translated: CASSFGVNEKLFF. The full variable domain, in which reference TRBV5-6 and TRBJ1-4 provide the parts outside the CDR3, is DAGVTQSPTHLIKTRGQQVTLRCSPKSGHDTVSWYQQALGQGPQFIFQYYEEEERQRGNFPDRFSGHQFPNYSSELNVNALLLGDSALYLCASSFGVNEKLFFGSGTQLSVL.